Listed here are 23 T cell receptor beta chains from one sample, sequenced in a study of identifying expanded T cells in peripheral blood (dated by TCRdb to between 2019 and 2020). Library creation used the immunoSEQ multiplex PCR assay. In its TCRdb copy, this immuneACCESS table keeps in-frame sequences only and misses some clones. Where compared with another copy, unresolved V genes explain less than half of these, and the others have no known cause. Recorded for this sample are around 120,000 clones; 75% to 90% of them occurred a single time. Roughly 7.9% of the sample belongs to the ten largest clones. The sample taken for sequencing was blood. The receptors shown here come from a person aged 18 to 70 in good health.

The V call is TRBV15, the J call TRBJ1-6; D is perhaps TRBD1 (5 bases). Germline V CDR1 and CDR2: LNHNV, YYDKDF (reference sequence). V lost 5 bases, J lost 5 bases, and 10 bases lay in between. The CDR3 is 14 amino acids. The CDR3 sequence: CATSRDGDNSPLHF. CDR3 coding DNA: TGTGCCACCAGCCGGGACGGTGATAATTCACCCCTCCACTTT. Variable domain in full (rest from reference TRBV15 and TRBJ1-6): DAMVIQNPRYQVTQFGKPVTLSCSQTLNHNVMYWYQQKSSQAPKLLFHYYDKDFNNEADTPDNFQSRRPNTSFCFLDIRSPGLGDTAMYLCATSRDGDNSPLHFGNGTRLTVT.

The chain carries TRBV5-1 and TRBJ2-3; TRBD2 agrees at 12 bases. V was clipped by 4 bases and J by 0 bases; unmatched bases: 6. Germline CDR1 is SGHRS and CDR2 is YFSETQ. The CDR3 is made up of 17 amino acids. The CDR3 protein is CASSVGLAGPSTDTQYF. The CDR3 DNA is TGCGCCAGCAGCGTGGGACTAGCGGGTCCTAGCACAGATACGCAGTATTTT.

This sequence joins TRBV14 and TRBJ2-5; 7 nucleotides align to TRBD1. Germline CDR1 SGHDN, CDR2 FVKESK. The CDR3 has 13 residues. The V segment lost 8 bases and the J segment 2 bases; nucleotides outside the gene matches: 5. The CDR3 DNA follows: TGTGCCAGCCAAAGGGACAGACAAGAGACCCAGTACTTC. This gives the protein CASQRDRQETQYF.

This clone was observed a single time. The chain recombines TRBV7-2 with TRBJ2-3; 10 nucleotides align to TRBD2. V was clipped by 5 bases and J by 4 bases; unmatched bases: 6. CDR1 and CDR2 from the germline V gene are SGHTA and FQGNSA. This CDR3 spans 15 amino acids. CDR3 loop: CASSSRSGRADTQYF. CDR3 in DNA: TGTGCCAGCAGCAGCCGAAGCGGGAGGGCAGATACGCAGTATTTT. Variable domain in full (rest from reference TRBV7-2 and TRBJ2-3): GAGVSQSPSNKVTEKGKDVELRCDPISGHTALYWYRQSLGQGLEFLIYFQGNSAPDKSGLPSDRFSAERTGGSVSTLTIQRTQQEDSAVYLCASSSRSGRADTQYFGPGTRLTVL.

V is TRBV6-5 and J is TRBJ2-1; TRBD2 matches at 11 bases. From germline, CDR1 is MNHEY and CDR2 SVGAGI. V gave up 1 base and J gave up 4 bases; unmatched junction bases: 3. The CDR3 totals 16 residues. The CDR3 region is CASSYFTSGRYNEQFF. The CDR3 DNA reads TGTGCCAGCAGTTACTTTACTAGCGGGAGATACAATGAGCAGTTCTTC.

This CDR3 is CASSLSRGQVEHF. CDR3 sequence (DNA): TGTGCCAGCAGTTTATCCCGAGGACAGGTCGAGCATTTT. The V and J genes are TRBV28 and TRBJ1-5, with 7 bases matching TRBD1. Trimming cost V 1 base and J 14 bases; bases outside gene matches: 8. The CDR3 runs 13 residues. Germline-derived CDR1 and CDR2 are MDHEN and SYDVKM.

This chain uses TRBV2 with TRBJ2-7; 8 positions match TRBD1. V shed 3 bases, J shed 6 bases, and the junction held 10 bases outside the gene matches. CDR3 length equals 15 residues. The germline CDR1 and CDR2 sequences are SNHLY and FYNNEI. CDR3 sequence: CASSDGSARGREQYF. CDR3 nucleotide sequence: TGTGCCAGCAGTGACGGGTCTGCCAGGGGGCGCGAGCAGTACTTC.

The chain combines TRBV19 with TRBJ1-1, with 8 bases lining up with TRBD1. CDR3 length equals 15 residues. The junction had 7 bases not matched to a gene; V was cut back by 6 bases and J by 1 base. From germline, CDR1 is LNHDA and CDR2 SQIVND (reference sequence). The CDR3 nucleotides read TGTGCCAGTAGATATGGTGGACAGGGGAACACTGAAGCTTTCTTT. Protein: CASRYGGQGNTEAFF.

This clone was recorded once. The CDR3 is CASSYLVDTEAFF. CDR3 nucleotide sequence: TGCGCCAGCAGCTACCTAGTCGACACTGAAGCTTTCTTT. V gene TRBV5-1 combines with J gene TRBJ1-1; no clear D gene. CDR3 length: 13 amino acids. The V end was cut by 3 bases, the J end by 3 bases, with 9 bases between. The germline gives CDR1 SGHRS, CDR2 YFSETQ.

J is TRBJ1-1 and V is TRBV7-8; no firm D call. Germline V gives CDR1 SGHVS, CDR2 FQNEAQ. Trimming removed 5 bases at V and 6 bases at J, with 16 bases between. This CDR3 is 14 amino acids long. The CDR3 DNA follows: TGTGCCAGCAGCGCCACCACAGCTAGCGCTGAAGCTTTCTTT. This sequence encodes CASSATTASAEAFF.

V usage is TRBV5-6 and J usage is TRBJ2-7, with 7 bases matching TRBD2. This CDR3 comprises 15 residues. In germline, CDR1 is SGHDT, CDR2 YYEEEE. V lost 1 base and J lost 3; bases outside the gene matches: 7. The CDR3 sequence: CASSLSAGVIYEQYF. For the CDR3, the DNA is TGTGCCAGCAGCTTGAGTGCGGGAGTAATCTACGAGCAGTACTTC.

This chain connects TRBV6-5 to TRBJ1-4; no reliable D call. V was shortened by 3 bases and J by 0 bases, with 11 bases between the two germline ends. The V gene's germline CDR1 is MNHEY and CDR2 SVGAGI. CDR3 length: 16 residues. CDR3 DNA sequence: TGTGCCAGCAGTTATTCGCCAGTCGCAACTAATGAAAAACTGTTTTTT. Protein product: CASSYSPVATNEKLFF.

The CDR3 coding sequence is TGTGCCAGCAGCCAAGGGTGGGACAGGGTATCCACCGGGGAGCTGTTTTTT. This sequence encodes CASSQGWDRVSTGELFF. This chain uses TRBV13 with TRBJ2-2; 9 bases fit TRBD1. V was pared by 5 bases and J by 4 bases, with 11 bases of the junction left unmatched. This CDR3 comprises 17 residues. Looked up from germline, CDR1 is PRHDT and CDR2 is FYEKMQ (reference sequence).

The gene calls are TRBV7-3 and TRBJ1-2, with 10 bases identical to TRBD1. The CDR3 has 14 residues. Per the germline V gene, CDR1 is SGHTA and CDR2 is FQGTGA. The J segment lost 6 bases and the V segment lost 3 bases, leaving 4 bases of the junction unmatched. The DNA for the CDR3 is TGTGCCAGCAGCTTGAGACAGGGGGCGGATGGCTACACCTTC. Translated, it gives CASSLRQGADGYTF.

The DNA of the CDR3 is TGCGCCAGCAGCGCCGGAACTAGCGGGAGGGCCGGGGAGACCCAGTACTTC. Amino acids: CASSAGTSGRAGETQYF. The V gene is TRBV10-2, the J gene TRBJ2-5; 13 bases match TRBD2. Germline loops: CDR1 WSHSY, CDR2 SAAADI. The CDR3 runs 17 residues. Germline trimming cut 6 bases from V and 5 bases from J; bases unmatched to any gene: 12.

J is TRBJ2-3 and V is TRBV7-2; maybe TRBD2 (5 bases). The CDR3 has 16 residues. Trimming removed 2 bases from V and 2 bases from J, with 14 bases in between. Germline assignment: CDR1 SGHTA and CDR2 FQGNSA. As DNA, the CDR3 is TGTGCCAGCAGCTTAATTCATACTAGATACACAGATACGCAGTATTTT. Its protein is CASSLIHTRYTDTQYF.

This clone was detected only a few times. The chain has TRBV5-7 and TRBJ2-5, with 9 nucleotides matching TRBD1. TRBV5-7 is filed as an ORF, its function uncertain. There are 14 residues in the CDR3. The trim removed 5 bases at V and 3 bases at J, leaving 5 bases unmatched. CDR3 in DNA: TGTGCCAGCAGTTTTGGACAGGGGAAAGAGACCCAGTACTTC. This translates into CASSFGQGKETQYF.

V and J are TRBV2 and TRBJ1-2; 7 bases agree with TRBD1. The germline V gene encodes CDR1 SNHLY and CDR2 FYNNEI. The CDR3 is 15 amino acids. Trimming removed 3 bases from V and 4 bases from J; junction bases left unmatched: 8. CDR3 sequence reads: CASSDLGRDSYGYTF. CDR3 coding DNA: TGTGCCAGCAGTGATTTAGGTCGGGACAGCTATGGCTACACCTTC. The full variable domain, rest sourced from reference TRBV2 and TRBJ1-2, is EPEVTQTPSHQVTQMGQEVILRCVPISNHLYFYWYRQILGQKVEFLVSFYNNEISEKSEIFDDQFSVERPDGSNFTLKIRSTKLEDSAMYFCASSDLGRDSYGYTFGSGTRLTVV.

In its sample, this clone was seen a few times. The V call is TRBV18, the J call TRBJ1-1, with 7 bases that match TRBD1. The trim removed 3 bases at V and 3 bases at J, leaving 1 base unmatched. CDR3 length: 13 amino acids. Looked up from germline, CDR1 is KGHSH and CDR2 is LQKENI. CDR3: CASSPQGDTEAFF. The CDR3 DNA is TGTGCCAGCTCACCCCAGGGGGACACTGAAGCTTTCTTT.

CDR3 in amino acids: CASSLFGGPGGGTEAFF. The CDR3 coding sequence is TGTGCCAGCAGCTTATTTGGGGGCCCGGGAGGGGGCACTGAAGCTTTCTTT. The J gene is TRBJ1-1, the V gene TRBV7-2; TRBD1 might be the D (6 bases). Germline loops: CDR1 SGHTA, CDR2 FQGNSA. The CDR3 is made up of 17 amino acids. The V end was cut by 2 bases, the J end by 4 bases, with 20 bases between.

This clone showed up just a few times. The chain combines TRBV14 with TRBJ1-2; no clear D. Germline V gene sequence: CDR1 SGHDN, CDR2 FVKESK. This CDR3 has 12 amino acids. Trimming removed 5 bases at V and 6 bases at J, with 10 bases between. The CDR3 DNA reads as TGTGCCAGCAGCGAGAAATTGGATGGCTACACCTTC. Translation gives CASSEKLDGYTF.

This sequence joins TRBV10-1 and TRBJ2-2, with D unclear. The CDR3 loop spans 16 amino acids. V lost 5 bases and J lost 1, with 14 bases in between. Looked up from germline, CDR1 is WNHNN and CDR2 is SYGVQD (reference sequence). The CDR3: CASSRSEDGNTGELFF. CDR3 coding DNA: TGCGCCAGCAGTCGATCTGAGGACGGGAACACCGGGGAGCTGTTTTTT.

This rearrangement joins TRBV7-8 to TRBJ2-5; TRBD1 agrees at 9 bases. CDR1 is SGHVS and CDR2 is FQNEAQ in the germline V gene. The V gene end was trimmed by 3 bases and the J gene end by 10 bases; junction bases not matched to a gene: 12. This CDR3 spans 15 amino acids. CDR3: CASSFRGTGWLGQYF. CDR3 bases: TGTGCCAGCAGCTTCCGGGGGACAGGGTGGCTGGGCCAGTACTTC.